One sample yielded the 5 T cell receptor beta chains listed below, sequenced in a study of shared clonotypes between healthy human individuals. Sequencing used immunoSEQ multiplex PCR; TCRdb keeps in-frame clones, though not all of them. The data hold about 2.1 million clones, with 85% to 95% observed a single time. Naivety among CD8 cells was defined by CD45RO negativity and positive CCR7 selection, thereby excluding terminally differentiated effector memory CD45RA+ cells. The source material was naive CD8+ T cells from PBMCs. The receptors shown here come from a man between 18 and 29 years old in good health. Some clones in this sample may be carry-over from other donors' samples.

This clone was counted once. V and J are TRBV5-1 and TRBJ2-2; the D is unclear. This CDR3 is built from 14 residues. V lost 0 bases, J lost 4 bases, and 7 bases lay in between. CDR1 is SGHRS and CDR2 is YFSETQ in the germline V gene. The CDR3 DNA follows: TGCGCCAGCAGCTTGGTCGTAGGCACCGGGGAGCTGTTTTTT. It codes for CASSLVVGTGELFF.

This clone has a single count. This sequence joins TRBV7-2 and TRBJ2-7; D call uncertain. V lost 5 bases, J lost 4 bases, and 12 bases lay in between. The CDR3 spans 13 residues. Germline CDR1 reads SGHTA; CDR2 reads FQGNSA. In DNA, the CDR3 is TGTGCCAGCAGCGGGGATACAAGTTACGAGCAGTACTTC. Its translation: CASSGDTSYEQYF.

The V gene is TRBV19, the J gene TRBJ2-3, with TRBD1 matching 9 bases. CDR1 is LNHDA and CDR2 is SQIVND in the germline V gene (reference sequence). The CDR3 loop spans 15 amino acids. Trimming removed 2 bases from V and 5 bases from J; junction bases left unmatched: 5. DNA for the CDR3: TGTGCCAGTAGTATATGGGGACAGGGTGGAGATACGCAGTATTTT. Translation: CASSIWGQGGDTQYF.

Note on this clone: Other DNA sequences in this specimen translate into the identical CDR3. This rearrangement joins TRBV27 to TRBJ1-2, with D possibly matching TRBD1 (6 bases). The germline V and J ends were trimmed by 5 bases and 3 bases, with 10 bases remaining between them. CDR1 is MNHEY and CDR2 is SMNVEV in the germline V gene (reference sequence). The CDR3 has 13 amino acids. CDR3 DNA: TGTGCCAGCAGTCTAGGACAGCACTATGGCTACACCTTC. This encodes CASSLGQHYGYTF.

The chain couples TRBV4-3 to TRBJ1-4; D perhaps matches TRBD1 (5 bases). This CDR3 spans 14 amino acids. CDR1 is LGHNA, CDR2 YSLEER, per germline. Trimming took off 4 bases at V and 5 bases at J, with 11 bases between the two ends. CDR3 sequence: CASSLTAQNEKLFF. The DNA of the CDR3 is TGCGCCAGCAGCCTGACAGCGCAGAATGAAAAACTGTTTTTT.